The rows below give T cell receptor beta chains drawn from one sample of a study of cytomegalovirus exposure and HLA in healthy donors. Profiled with immunoSEQ multiplex PCR; TCRdb holds only in-frame clones, not every one. The repertoire has around 93,000 clones, 78% of them found once; the top ten carry 3% to 3.5%. Sequences were obtained from PBMCs. These receptors originate from a woman in her thirties or forties in good health and CMV-seronegative. Each CDR3 is given with its conserved first and last residue. D genes are given only for firm matches. Size is omitted from some rows. Given values are once, few, many or a class for expanded clones.

D	length	V	size	J	DNA	CDR3
TRBD1	15	TRBV6-1	.	TRBJ2-3	TGTGCCAGCAGTGAGGGGGACAGACACACAGATACGCAGTATTTT	CASSEGDRHTDTQYF
.	14	TRBV4-1	once	TRBJ2-7	TGCGCCAGCAGCCCTACTGAGGTTGGCTACGAGCAGTACTTC	CASSPTEVGYEQYF
TRBD2	13	TRBV5-1	few	TRBJ2-1	TGCGCCAGCAGCTCTAGCGGGATAAATGAGCAGTTCTTC	CASSSSGINEQFF
TRBD2	16	TRBV9	once	TRBJ2-1	TGTGCCAGCAGCAAAGGGACTAGCGGGAGGTATAATGAGCAGTTCTTC	CASSKGTSGRYNEQFF
TRBD2	15	TRBV2	.	TRBJ2-1	TGTGCCAGCAGTGAAATCGCGGGACTAGCGGGAATATTCTTCTTC	CASSEIAGLAGIFFF
TRBD1	17	TRBV6-1	.	TRBJ2-4	TGTGCCAGCAGGGAAAGACAGGGGAGGTTAGCCAAAAACATTCAGTACTTC	CASRERQGRLAKNIQYF
TRBD2	14	TRBV5-1	.	TRBJ2-3	TGCGCCAGCAGCTTGAGCGGGACCGGAGATACGCAGTATTTT	CASSLSGTGDTQYF
.	17	TRBV27	.	TRBJ1-1	TGTGCCAGCAGTGGTCAGGGCTCAATCGGTATGAACACTGAAGCTTTCTTT	CASSGQGSIGMNTEAFF
TRBD2	15	TRBV6-6	.	TRBJ2-7	TGTGCCAGCAGTGGGCGGGGGGGCGCTTCCTACGAGCAGTACTTC	CASSGRGGASYEQYF
TRBD1	11	TRBV20-1	.	TRBJ1-2	TGCAGTGAGGGACAGGGTCTAGGCTACACCTTC	CSEGQGLGYTF
TRBD2	15	TRBV5-6	.	TRBJ2-5	TGTGCCAGCAGCTTGTCACTAGCGGGACAAGAGACCCAGTACTTC	CASSLSLAGQETQYF
.	17	TRBV10-2	.	TRBJ2-7	TGCGCCAGCAGTGAGACATCGGCTATGGACACATACTACGAGCAGTACTTC	CASSETSAMDTYYEQYF
TRBD2	15	TRBV18	.	TRBJ2-7	TGTGCCAGCTCACCACGACTAGCGGGGGCCTACGAGCAGTACTTC	CASSPRLAGAYEQYF
TRBD1	14	TRBV28	.	TRBJ1-2	TGTGCCAGCAGACCCATGGGACAGCGCTATGGCTACACCTTC	CASRPMGQRYGYTF
.	14	TRBV6-6	.	TRBJ2-7	TGTGCCAGCACCGCAATCCGGGGAAGGTACGAGCAGTACTTC	CASTAIRGRYEQYF